The text below deals with one T cell receptor (beta chain). At least ten counts were recorded for this clonotype. The clone's antigen remains unknown. Base qualities are not recorded, but no much larger clone differs from it by a single base. This entry is derived from a study of identical twins (dated by TCRdb to the mid-2010s). About the study as a whole: To test whether fetal clonotypes persist, the study used deep sequencing on TCR alpha and beta repertoires from monozygotic twins, unrelated adults of various ages, and cord blood. To rule out contamination, replicate twin experiments were performed at different times with different library preparation protocols.

Overall results and qualifications from the work: Out-of-frame TCR alpha sequences shared between twins showed an excess of low generation-probability sequences compared with coincidental sharing between unrelated individuals. Abundant cord blood beta clonotypes carried fewer insertions; young adult naive repertoires showed a weaker similar trend, while memory repertoires showed none. Zero-insertion analyses could be partly confounded by invariant T cells such as MAIT and iNKT, though diverse VJ usage argued against such confounding for most clonotypes. The excess sharing between twins in beta out-of-frame sequences was weaker because fewer shared sequences reduced the signal-to-noise ratio. In monozygotic twins, out-of-frame TCR alpha sharing was systematically underestimated by recombination models, although the models agreed with sharing between unrelated individuals. Because the same donors could not be followed over many years, conclusions were based on cross-sectional statistical analysis.

Only healthy Caucasian donors were included. The twin cohort comprised three pairs of female monozygotic twins, all aged roughly 18 to 30 years. The RNA used for TCR libraries was isolated from peripheral blood mononuclear cells. To prepare the library, 5' RACE was applied. The sequencer listed for this sample is Illumina HiSeq 2000. A universal primer binding site was introduced by template switching, and a unique molecular identifier was present in the final cDNA, enabling accurate counting of TCR cDNA molecules. Specific primers in the conserved constant-segment region were used to synthesize first-strand cDNA for the TCR alpha and beta chains. To control for contamination, every cDNA library carried two barcodes: a SMART-Mk sample barcode plus Illumina barcodes. TruSeq adapter sequences and Illumina sample barcodes were added in two successive PCR steps. The TCR alpha and beta cDNA libraries were sequenced on the Illumina HiSeq platform using custom primers. Per the source publication's procedure: MiGEC processed the raw reads to extract unique molecular identifiers, while MiXCR was used to determine the CDR3 positions. For each individual, recombination models were inferred using an EM algorithm with the repgenHMM and IGoR tools. The analysis of shared clonotypes was done with the tcR package in R, with sharing normalized by the product of cloneset sizes. To study raw recombination free of thymic and clonal selection effects, out-of-frame nonproductive sequences were analyzed. Using fastp trimming at Q25 and MiXCR clonotype assembly, TCRdb reanalyzed the public sequencing data and kept in-frame beta chains. Rows with one shared CDR3 protein collapse into an entry with the most common genes and DNA. The V and J calls were not made by the authors but by TCRdb's processing. For this sample there are about 660,000 distinct CDR3 sequences; 8.5% to 9.5% appear just once. 0.75% to 1% of the sample is taken by the ten largest.

These data also featured in a second study, about yellow fever vaccine responses in identical twins. The other study reports the following: The authors reported that the T cell response to vaccination in identical twins appeared partly convergent and partly personalized. In the study, vaccine-responding T cell clones were precisely tracked in identical twins.

The sequence was collected from a woman between 18 and 29 years old in good health. The specimen was PBMCs.

The CDR3 is CASSLKWGDEQFF. The DNA sequence is as follows: TGTGCCAGCAGTCTTAAATGGGGCGATGAGCAGTTCTTC. The sequence links TRBV27 to TRBJ2-1; tentative D gene TRBD1, with 5 bases matching. CDR1 and CDR2, looked up from the germline V gene (reference sequence), are MNHEY and SMNVEV. There are 13 amino acids in the CDR3, from cysteine to phenylalanine inclusive. Only the CDR3 part of the read is kept: 39 bases, read in frame from the first base. The V and J ends are trimmed by 5 bases and 8 bases, leaving 13 bases between them.